Shown below are 25 T cell receptor beta chains from a single sample sequenced in a study of STAT5B mutations in CD4+ large granular lymphocyte leukemia. TCRdb's table, derived via immunoSEQ multiplex PCR, lists solely in-frame clones and lacks some. The sample lists more than 30,000 clones; approximately 71% were seen once. The sample taken for sequencing was CD4+ T cells from blood buffy coats. The receptor set was obtained from a human donor in good health.

This clone was counted only a few times. This sequence joins TRBV6-1 and TRBJ1-1; a possible D gene is TRBD1 (6 bases). The germline V gene encodes CDR1 MNHNS and CDR2 SASEGT. V was clipped by 4 bases and J by 1 base, with 10 bases between them. The CDR3 is made up of 14 amino acids. CDR3 bases: TGTGCCAGCAGTGCCTGGACAGCGAACACTGAAGCTTTCTTT. It translates to CASSAWTANTEAFF.

The chain couples TRBV28 to TRBJ1-1; 9 bases fit TRBD1. Germline CDR1 and CDR2: MDHEN and SYDVKM. V was pared by 5 bases and J by 5 bases, with 9 bases of the junction left unmatched. The CDR3 is made up of 15 amino acids. As DNA, the CDR3 is TGTGCCAGCAGTAGGCTAACAGGGGGCGGTACTGAAGCTTTCTTT. Translation: CASSRLTGGGTEAFF.

The J gene is TRBJ2-2, the V gene TRBV18; no clear D. V lost 6 bases to trimming and J lost 3 bases, with 14 bases between them. The CDR3 totals 15 residues. Germline CDR1 KGHSH, CDR2 LQKENI. The CDR3 bases are TGTGCCAGCTCCGCGAGTTACGGCGACACCGGGGAGCTGTTTTTT. This encodes CASSASYGDTGELFF.

V usage is TRBV27 and J usage is TRBJ2-2; D call uncertain. Germline assignment: CDR1 MNHEY and CDR2 SMNVEV (reference sequence). This CDR3 contains 15 residues. Deletions cut 4 bases from V and 0 bases from J, with 9 bases between. The CDR3 DNA is TGTGCCAGCAGTTCTCACAGAACGAACACCGGGGAGCTGTTTTTT. This codes for CASSSHRTNTGELFF.

V gene TRBV10-3 combines with J gene TRBJ1-2, with a weak D call TRBD1 (5 bases). This CDR3 region has 13 residues. In germline, CDR1 is ENHRY, CDR2 SYGVKD. Between the trimmed V and J ends, which lost 7 bases and 2 bases, there was a span of 11 bases. In DNA, the CDR3 is TGTGCCATCACAGGGCATGTGAACTATGGCTACACCTTC. Translated: CAITGHVNYGYTF.

The V gene is TRBV4-2, the J gene TRBJ1-5; D gene uncertain. This CDR3 region has 14 residues. The V gene lost 0 bases and the J gene lost 6 bases, with 9 bases spanning the gap. Germline V CDR1 and CDR2: LGHNA, YNFKEQ. The CDR3 region is CASSQDVSVQPQHF. CDR3 DNA sequence: TGTGCCAGCAGCCAAGATGTTTCGGTTCAGCCCCAGCATTTT.

In this sample, this clone turned up once. The chain employs TRBV7-2 and TRBJ2-1; 7 nucleotides line up with TRBD2. Looked up from germline, CDR1 is SGHTA and CDR2 is FQGNSA. J gave up 6 bases and V 3 bases, and 8 bases lay outside the gene matches. The CDR3 contains 15 residues. CDR3 in DNA: TGTGCCAGCAGCTTCATAAGCGGGGTAAGCAATGAGCAGTTCTTC. Its translation is CASSFISGVSNEQFF.

The genes are TRBV29-1 and TRBJ2-7, with 8 bases matching TRBD2. The CDR3 runs 12 residues. CDR1 SQVTM and CDR2 ANQGSEA come from the germline V gene. V dropped 6 bases and J dropped 6; count of bases not matched to a gene: 7. For the CDR3, the DNA is TGCAGCGTGGCTCCGGGGGGGTCCGAGCAGTACTTC. It codes for CSVAPGGSEQYF.

The V call is TRBV6-5, the J call TRBJ1-5; D perhaps matches TRBD1 (5 bases). The CDR3 consists of 16 residues. With 0 bases removed from V and 2 bases from J, the gap between germline ends came to 11 bases. The germline CDR1 and CDR2 sequences are MNHEY and SVGAGI. CDR3 nucleotides: TGTGCCAGCAGTTACTCCGCCACAGGAGGCAATCAGCCCCAGCATTTT. It specifies CASSYSATGGNQPQHF.

The chain employs TRBV6-1 and TRBJ1-4; 8 bases are a match to TRBD1. Germline CDR1 reads MNHNS; CDR2 reads SASEGT. This CDR3 is 14 amino acids long. V trimming: 6 bases; J trimming: 8 bases; junction bases outside the gene matches: 8. CDR3 DNA: TGTGCCAGCAGCGGGGACAGGAGGGAGGAAAAACTGTTTTTT. Translation: CASSGDRREEKLFF.

The J gene is TRBJ2-4, the V gene TRBV28; D call uncertain. Germline assignment: CDR1 MDHEN and CDR2 SYDVKM. The CDR3 spans 14 residues. The V gene lost 6 bases and the J gene lost 8 bases, with 17 bases spanning the gap. CDR3 residues: CASSPVGRGDIQYF. The CDR3 bases are TGTGCCAGCAGCCCGGTGGGCCGTGGAGACATTCAGTACTTC.

The V call is TRBV6-5, the J call TRBJ1-1; 7 positions agree with TRBD1. Germline V gives CDR1 MNHEY, CDR2 SVGAGI. The CDR3 extends over 13 amino acids. V lost 6 bases, J lost 1 base, and 2 bases stayed unmatched. The CDR3 protein is CASRDRANTEAFF. CDR3 coding DNA: TGTGCCAGCAGAGACAGGGCGAACACTGAAGCTTTCTTT.

V and J are TRBV7-8 and TRBJ1-1; D call uncertain. The V end was cut by 1 base, the J end by 7 bases, with 13 bases between. This CDR3 comprises 14 residues. Germline values: CDR1 SGHVS, CDR2 FQNEAQ. Written as DNA, the CDR3 is TGTGCCAGCAGCTTAGATGTGTCAGCCTATGAAGCTTTCTTT. This gives the protein CASSLDVSAYEAFF. The complete variable domain, with remaining parts taken from reference TRBV7-8 and TRBJ1-1, reads GAGVSQSPRYKVAKRGQDVALRCDPISGHVSLFWYQQALGQGPEFLTYFQNEAQLDKSGLPSDRFFAERPEGSVSTLKIQRTQQEDSAVYLCASSLDVSAYEAFFGQGTRLTVV.

The CDR3 loop is CASSFLESGNTIYF. The CDR3 DNA sequence: TGTGCCAGCAGCTTTTTAGAATCTGGAAACACCATATATTTT. This rearrangement joins TRBV11-2 to TRBJ1-3; no clear D. This CDR3 comprises 14 residues. Looked up from germline, CDR1 is SGHAT and CDR2 is FQNNGV. V dropped 3 bases and J dropped 1 base, with 7 bases sitting between them.

This clone was seen more than once but under ten times. J is TRBJ2-3 and V is TRBV9; 8 bases map to TRBD2. The CDR3 has 17 residues. Germline V gene data show CDR1 as SGDLS and CDR2 as YYNGEE. With V trimmed by 2 bases and J by 1 base, 9 bases remained unmatched. In DNA form, the CDR3 reads TGTGCCAGCAGCGTTGATCTGTTGCGGGGGGGCACAGATACGCAGTATTTT. Protein sequence: CASSVDLLRGGTDTQYF.

The chain links TRBV19 to TRBJ1-3, with unresolved D. The germline gives CDR1 LNHDA, CDR2 SQIVND (reference sequence). The CDR3 consists of 16 residues. V lost 7 bases and J 0 bases, leaving 16 bases between the germline ends. CDR3 in amino acids: CASTRPRALSGNTIYF. The CDR3 DNA is TGTGCCAGTACCCGGCCAAGGGCCCTCTCTGGAAACACCATATATTTT.

The rearrangement uses TRBV19 and TRBJ1-1; tentative D call: TRBD1 (5 bases). The CDR3 length is 14 residues. Trimming took 6 bases from V and 5 from J, leaving 16 bases between them. Germline CDR1 LNHDA, CDR2 SQIVND (reference sequence). CDR3 bases: TGTGCCAGTAGGCAGACAGTCACGGGGACTGAAGCTTTCTTT. Protein product: CASRQTVTGTEAFF.

The gene calls are TRBV7-2 and TRBJ1-3; 11 bases are shared with TRBD1. CDR1 SGHTA and CDR2 FQGNSA come from the germline V gene. The CDR3 contains 18 residues. V was clipped by 1 base and J by 4 bases; unmatched bases: 9. The CDR3 nucleotides are TGTGCCAGCAGCTTAGTCGGGACAGGGGGGAGGATGGGAAACACCATATATTTT. Its protein is CASSLVGTGGRMGNTIYF.

V and J are TRBV6-1 and TRBJ2-7, with 9 nucleotides matching TRBD1. With V trimmed by 2 bases and J by 4 bases, 6 bases remained unmatched. The V gene's germline CDR1 is MNHNS and CDR2 SASEGT. This CDR3 comprises 15 residues. CDR3 residues: CASSETGTGRYEQYF. Written as DNA, the CDR3 is TGTGCCAGCAGTGAAACAGGGACAGGGCGGTACGAGCAGTACTTC.

This rearrangement joins TRBV9 to TRBJ2-2; D might be TRBD1 (5 bases). This CDR3 has 15 amino acids. V shed 2 bases and J shed 9 bases, with 17 bases lying between them. Germline V lookup: CDR1 SGDLS, CDR2 YYNGEE. The CDR3 DNA reads as TGTGCCAGCAGCGTGGGGCCCACCCCAGAACGGGAGCTGTTTTTT. It yields the protein CASSVGPTPERELFF.

CDR3 amino acids: CASSSSDRVVNEQFF. CDR3 coding DNA: TGTGCCAGCAGCTCTAGCGACAGGGTTGTTAATGAGCAGTTCTTC. The V call is TRBV5-8, the J call TRBJ2-1; TRBD1 might be the D (7 bases). V lost 3 bases to trimming and J lost 7 bases, with 17 bases between them. Per the germline V gene, CDR1 is SGHTS and CDR2 is YDEGEE. This CDR3 is built from 15 residues.

The chain is built from TRBV14 and TRBJ1-2, with TRBD1 identical over 10 bases. V trimming: 6 bases; J trimming: 7 bases; junction bases outside the gene matches: 17. This CDR3 has 17 amino acids. Germline CDR1 and CDR2: SGHDN and FVKESK. The CDR3 is CASSVAGTGESTSGYTF. CDR3 bases: TGTGCCAGCAGTGTGGCCGGGACAGGGGAATCTACAAGTGGCTACACCTTC.

V gene TRBV2 combines with J gene TRBJ2-2, with no clear D. CDR1 and CDR2 from the germline V gene are SNHLY and FYNNEI. Trimming left V 3 bases short and J 2 bases short, with 10 bases between. The CDR3 is 15 amino acids. The CDR3 reads CASSDETANTGELFF. CDR3 in DNA: TGTGCCAGCAGTGACGAAACAGCCAACACCGGGGAGCTGTTTTTT.

A few counts support this clone. The rearrangement joins TRBV7-9 to TRBJ1-2; TRBD1 matches at 7 bases. V was clipped by 5 bases and J by 2 bases; unmatched bases: 2. The CDR3 runs to 13 residues. The germline V gene has CDR1 SEHNR and CDR2 FQNEAQ (reference sequence). The CDR3: CASSRQGNYGYTF. In nucleotides, the CDR3 is TGTGCCAGCAGCCGACAGGGCAACTATGGCTACACCTTC.

This clone was counted only a few times. The chain recombines TRBV7-9 with TRBJ2-5, with no clear D. CDR3 length: 13 amino acids. The V end lost 5 bases, the J end lost 1 base, and 8 bases lay between the germline ends. Germline V gene sequence: CDR1 SEHNR, CDR2 FQNEAQ (reference sequence). As DNA, the CDR3 is TGTGCCAGCAGCCTGGACGGCCAAGAGACCCAGTACTTC. It is translated as CASSLDGQETQYF.